A selection of T cell receptor beta chains follows, all from one sample in a study of OX40 agonist ivuxolimab in advanced cancers. The method was immunoSEQ multiplex PCR; TCRdb's version includes in-frame clones alone and lacks a portion of them. The profile shows 35,000 to 50,000 clones, approximately 91% of them singletons. Sequencing used CD4+ or CD8+ T cells sorted from blood, obtained in a trial of the OX40 agonist ivuxolimab. These receptors were collected from an adult with an advanced solid tumor such as melanoma, head and neck, liver or kidney cancer. CDR3s leave out the opening cysteine and the closing phenylalanine or tryptophan. The D gene is left open where the match is weak.

J gene | D gene | V gene | CDR3 protein
TRBJ1-4 | . | TRBV5-1 | ASSSIEQGQTKLF
TRBJ2-5 | . | TRBV15 | ATSGGGGSVRTQY
TRBJ2-1 | . | TRBV28 | ASRSPMFHSYNEQF
TRBJ2-3 | TRBD2 | TRBV4-3 | ASSQDLTSGRGGGTDTQY
TRBJ2-3 | . | TRBV19 | ASSIRQGKDTQY
TRBJ1-3 | . | TRBV28 | ASFSPGFSGNTIY
TRBJ2-5 | TRBD1 | TRBV18 | ASSPPSGGLGTQY
TRBJ2-7 | . | TRBV6-5 | ASSYSSRGATYEQY
TRBJ2-2 | TRBD2 | TRBV7-2 | ASSPRLASNTGELF
TRBJ2-2 | TRBD2 | TRBV19 | ASSSGGGTGELF
TRBJ2-7 | . | TRBV7-9 | ASSFTSFYEQY
TRBJ2-1 | . | TRBV7-9 | ASSLGLGYEQF
TRBJ2-5 | . | TRBV7-3 | ASSLAGRETQY
TRBJ2-2 | TRBD2 | TRBV6-6 | ASRLSGTGTGELF
TRBJ2-1 | . | TRBV6-1 | ASSEYGSSDYNEQF
TRBJ1-1 | . | TRBV2 | ASSESGGGAF
TRBJ2-1 | . | TRBV7-2 | ASRLPQRGNEQF
TRBJ1-1 | TRBD1 | TRBV6-4 | ANTPTGEGTEAF
TRBJ1-2 | TRBD1 | TRBV29-1 | SGMDRASDYT
TRBJ1-6 | TRBD1 | TRBV10-3 | AISESTGQNLNSPLH
TRBJ2-3 | TRBD1 | TRBV18 | ASSPRQQGNTDTQY
TRBJ1-2 | . | TRBV28 | ASSLSAQQGGYT
TRBJ1-2 | . | TRBV6-5 | ASTSSGGVYGYT
TRBJ2-7 | . | TRBV5-1 | ASSLMDGGYEQY
TRBJ2-7 | . | TRBV15 | ATSSQISREAYEQY
TRBJ2-1 | TRBD1 | TRBV29-1 | SAGTGSHNEQF
TRBJ2-7 | . | TRBV7-9 | ASSLEGGGNYEQY
TRBJ2-2 | . | TRBV7-3 | ASSPTRNTGELF
TRBJ2-5 | . | TRBV6-6 | ASSQRSGETQY
TRBJ1-4 | . | TRBV7-2 | ASSPPTGQKLF
TRBJ2-7 | TRBD1 | TRBV5-1 | ASGRTGTYEQY
TRBJ2-7 | . | TRBV2 | ASSSQQRSYEQY
TRBJ2-7 | TRBD1 | TRBV19 | ASSGRSTGEYEQY
TRBJ2-7 | TRBD1 | TRBV2 | ASSGTGISYEQY
TRBJ1-2 | . | TRBV7-2 | ASSSRRSDIGGYT
TRBJ2-1 | . | TRBV7-6 | ASSLAFFDNEQF
TRBJ1-3 | . | TRBV7-2 | ASSLVGQTGNTIY
TRBJ2-3 | . | TRBV19 | ASSIVPPGSADTQY
TRBJ2-1 | . | TRBV19 | ASSIGGTRGQNEQF
TRBJ2-5 | TRBD2 | TRBV11-2 | ASSLGGTSQETQY
TRBJ2-7 | TRBD1 | TRBV7-2 | ASSLAQTGTGATYEQY
TRBJ2-3 | . | TRBV7-6 | ASGDLEGTDTQY
TRBJ2-7 | TRBD2 | TRBV6-6 | ASSYSGRVVEQY
TRBJ2-1 | TRBD2 | TRBV18 | ASSPRTSGRDEQF
TRBJ1-5 | . | TRBV28 | ASSFRRLGARNQPQH
TRBJ2-2 | . | TRBV11-1 | ASSKIGQNTGELF
TRBJ2-5 | TRBD2 | TRBV5-1 | ASSFTSDLQETQY
TRBJ1-5 | . | TRBV30 | AWNGEPNQPQH
TRBJ2-4 | TRBD2 | TRBV2 | ASSEESGIFDIQY
TRBJ1-2 | TRBD1 | TRBV28 | ASSPPFQGGAYGYT
TRBJ1-4 | . | TRBV28 | ASSQHSTNEKLF
TRBJ2-7 | . | TRBV25-1 | ASSEQGYEQY
TRBJ2-5 | . | TRBV6-5 | ASSTGSETQY
TRBJ2-2 | TRBD2 | TRBV4-2 | ASSSAGGVNTGELF
TRBJ1-3 | . | TRBV6-5 | ASSSPGNTIY
TRBJ2-2 | . | TRBV27 | ASSFLGRELF
TRBJ1-5 | . | TRBV9 | ASSFRGEYQPQH